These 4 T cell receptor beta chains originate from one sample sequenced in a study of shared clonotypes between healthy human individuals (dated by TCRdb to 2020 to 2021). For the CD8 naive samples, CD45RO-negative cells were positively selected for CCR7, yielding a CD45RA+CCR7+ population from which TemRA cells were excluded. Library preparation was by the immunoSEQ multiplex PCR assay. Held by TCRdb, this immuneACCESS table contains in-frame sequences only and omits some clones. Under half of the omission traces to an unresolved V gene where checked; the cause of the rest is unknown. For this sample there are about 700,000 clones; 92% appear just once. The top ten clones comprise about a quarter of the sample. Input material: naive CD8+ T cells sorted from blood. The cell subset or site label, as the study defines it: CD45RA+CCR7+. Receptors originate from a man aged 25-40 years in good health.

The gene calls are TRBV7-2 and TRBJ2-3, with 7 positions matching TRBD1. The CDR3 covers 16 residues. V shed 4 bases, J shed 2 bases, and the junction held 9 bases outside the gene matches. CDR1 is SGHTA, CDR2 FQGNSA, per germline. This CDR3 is CASSYPTGKLTDTQYF. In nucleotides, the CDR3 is TGTGCCAGCAGCTACCCGACAGGGAAGCTCACAGATACGCAGTATTTT.

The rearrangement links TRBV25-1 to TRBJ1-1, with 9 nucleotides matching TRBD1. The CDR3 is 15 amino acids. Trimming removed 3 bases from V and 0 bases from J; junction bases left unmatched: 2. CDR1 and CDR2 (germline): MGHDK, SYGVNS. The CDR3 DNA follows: TGTGCCAGCAGTGATGGGACAGGGCTGAACACTGAAGCTTTCTTT. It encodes CASSDGTGLNTEAFF. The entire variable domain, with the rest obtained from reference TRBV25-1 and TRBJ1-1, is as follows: EADIYQTPRYLVIGTGKKITLECSQTMGHDKMYWYQQDPGMELHLIHYSYGVNSTEKGDLSSESTVSRIRTEHFPLTLESARPSHTSQYLCASSDGTGLNTEAFFGQGTRLTVV.

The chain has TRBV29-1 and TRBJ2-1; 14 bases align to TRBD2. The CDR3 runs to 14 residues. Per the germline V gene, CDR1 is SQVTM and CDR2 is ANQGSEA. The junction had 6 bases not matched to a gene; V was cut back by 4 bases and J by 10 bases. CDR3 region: CSVAPGLAGGEQFF. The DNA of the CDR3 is TGCAGCGTTGCTCCTGGACTAGCGGGAGGCGAGCAGTTCTTC.

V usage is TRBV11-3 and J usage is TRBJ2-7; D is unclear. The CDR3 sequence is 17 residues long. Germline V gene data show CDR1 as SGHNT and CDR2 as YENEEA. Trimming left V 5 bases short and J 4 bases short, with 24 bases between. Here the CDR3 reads CASSPAAKMDGNYEQYF. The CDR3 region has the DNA TGTGCCAGCAGCCCTGCCGCGAAGATGGACGGAAATTACGAGCAGTACTTC. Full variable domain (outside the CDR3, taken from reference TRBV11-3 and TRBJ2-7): EAGVVQSPRYKIIEKKQPVAFWCNPISGHNTLYWYLQNLGQGPELLIRYENEEAVDDSQLPKDRFSAERLKGVDSTLKIQPAELGDSAVYLCASSPAAKMDGNYEQYFGPGTRLTVT.